This TCR beta chain is drawn from a study of blood T cells in healthy people across ages. Germline CDR1 reads GTSNPN; CDR2 reads SVGIG (reference sequence). This CDR3 has 11 amino acids. The V end was cut by 5 bases, the J end by 8 bases, with 10 bases between. Through a sample-barcoded 5' primer and a J-beta primer mix, a second PCR was run for roughly 6 to 11 cycles. TCRdb re-analysed the 5' RACE reads in MiXCR, keeping a single row per CDR3 protein. The sample has about 650,000 distinct CDR3 sequences, roughly 32% seen once; the top ten hold roughly 14%. Study observations and caveats: Age brought a roughly linear fall in TCR beta diversity measured per million T cells.

This clonotype has a handful of counts. Its antigen is currently unknown. This may stem from a read error, because a much larger clone lies one nucleotide away. This receptor was identified in an elderly woman in good health. The J gene is TRBJ2-1, the V gene TRBV30, with D hard to call. Sequenced: blood. The CDR3 DNA sequence: TGTGCCTGGGAGACCTCTGATGAGCAGTTCTTC. Protein sequence: CAWETSDEQFF.